Following are 9 T cell receptor beta chains from one sample sequenced in a study of T cell responses to AZD1222 COVID-19 vaccine. Assay: immunoSEQ multiplex PCR; the TCRdb copy retains only in-frame clones and omits some. The table includes 95,000 to 150,000 clones, about nine tenths detected once. Source: peripheral blood, taken on day 0 of MenACWY control vaccination. All receptors derive from an adult in good health.

The V and J genes are TRBV6-6 and TRBJ1-1; tentatively, D is TRBD1 (6 bases). This CDR3 has 15 amino acids. Germline CDR1 is MNHNY and CDR2 is SVGAGI (reference sequence). Trimming took off 4 bases at V and 4 bases at J, with 16 bases between the two ends. CDR3 loop: CASSSPPGAGTEAFF. For the CDR3, the DNA is TGTGCCAGCAGTTCCCCCCCGGGGGCAGGCACTGAAGCTTTCTTT.

V usage is TRBV27 and J usage is TRBJ2-2; no firm D call. This CDR3 has 13 amino acids. V lost 6 bases, J lost 0 bases, and 5 bases lay in between. Germline V gene data show CDR1 as MNHEY and CDR2 as SMNVEV (reference sequence). DNA of the CDR3: TGTGCCAGCAGCCAGACGAACACCGGGGAGCTGTTTTTT. Protein sequence: CASSQTNTGELFF.

V and J are TRBV28 and TRBJ1-2; 7 positions match TRBD1. Germline loops: CDR1 MDHEN, CDR2 SYDVKM. This CDR3 spans 13 amino acids. V lost 3 bases, J lost 3 bases, and 1 base stayed unmatched. The CDR3 nucleotides are TGTGCCAGCAGTTTGGGGACAGACTATGGCTACACCTTC. Translated: CASSLGTDYGYTF.

As regards this clone: Additional DNA sequences in this sample encode the identical CDR3. The chain has TRBV19 and TRBJ2-1, with 9 bases lining up with TRBD2. The CDR3 runs to 15 residues. Trimming took 3 bases from V and 5 from J; bases not matched to a gene: 5. Germline V lookup: CDR1 LNHDA, CDR2 SQIVND (reference sequence). The CDR3 region is CASSILAGADNEQFF. For the CDR3, the DNA is TGTGCCAGTAGTATTTTAGCGGGAGCGGACAATGAGCAGTTCTTC.

This clone was seen a single time. The rearrangement links TRBV5-4 to TRBJ1-6; possibly TRBD1 for D (5 bases). Trimming took off 4 bases at V and 0 bases at J, with 8 bases between the two ends. This CDR3 contains 15 residues. CDR1 and CDR2 (germline): SGHNT, YYREEE (reference sequence). The CDR3: CASSPGGSYNSPLHF. In DNA, the CDR3 is TGTGCCAGCAGCCCTGGGGGCTCCTATAATTCACCCCTCCACTTT.

The chain is built from TRBV2 and TRBJ1-1; no reliable D call. Trimming left V 2 bases short and J 0 bases short, with 10 bases between. Germline CDR1 is SNHLY and CDR2 is FYNNEI. The CDR3 sequence is 15 residues long. As DNA, the CDR3 is TGTGCCAGCAGTGAACTTGGGCCCTTGAACACTGAAGCTTTCTTT. It encodes CASSELGPLNTEAFF.

The chain carries TRBV27 and TRBJ1-4; no firm D call. Deletions cut 4 bases from V and 10 bases from J, with 4 bases between. Germline V CDR1 and CDR2: MNHEY, SMNVEV (reference sequence). The CDR3 has 10 amino acids. Here the CDR3 reads CASSCRKLFF. Here the CDR3 DNA reads TGTGCCAGCAGTTGTCGAAAACTGTTTTTT. Based on the CDR3 plus reference TRBV27 and TRBJ1-4, the full variable domain is EAQVTQNPRYLITVTGKKLTVTCSQNMNHEYMSWYRQDPGLGLRQIYYSMNVEVTDKGDVPEGYKVSRKEKRNFPLILESPSPNQTSLYFCASSCRKLFFGSGTQLSVL.

The gene calls are TRBV5-6 and TRBJ1-1; D unclear. CDR3 length: 15 amino acids. Germline loops: CDR1 SGHDT, CDR2 YYEEEE. The V end lost 6 bases, the J end lost 2 bases, and 17 bases lay between the germline ends. The CDR3 region is CASTSRGEGNTEAFF. In DNA form, the CDR3 reads TGTGCCAGCACCTCTCGGGGAGAGGGCAACACTGAAGCTTTCTTT.

The chain employs TRBV3-1 (or the pseudogene TRBV3-2) and TRBJ1-4, with D uncertain. Per germline, CDR1 LGHDT and CDR2 YNNKEL (reference sequence). There are 15 residues in the CDR3. The germline V and J ends were trimmed by 4 bases and 2 bases, with 11 bases remaining between them. CDR3 sequence: CASSPQGNTNEKLFF. For the CDR3, the DNA is TGTGCCAGCAGCCCTCAAGGGAATACTAATGAAAAACTGTTTTTT.